Listed here is a single T cell receptor beta chain. The antigen remains unidentified. Template switching added a universal primer site, and cDNA bore unique molecular identifiers. TCRdb independently ran MiXCR on the 5' RACE reads; one entry per CDR3 protein. The sample holds 1.5 million to 2 million distinct CDR3 sequences, around 33% seen once. This sample is part of a study of identical twins. Points from the study as a whole: Models underestimated how often monozygotic twins shared out-of-frame TCR alpha. Invariant populations such as MAIT and iNKT cells could partly muddle zero-insertion analyses.

J lost 2 bases, V lost 6 bases, and 9 bases had no gene match. CDR1 is MDHEN, CDR2 SYDVKM, per germline. This CDR3 has 15 amino acids. The source material was cord blood. The source of this sequence is a newborn girl in good health. The V and J genes are TRBV28 and TRBJ2-5; 7 positions agree with TRBD2. The CDR3 DNA is TGTGCCAGCAGCACGGCCGGGACTAAACAAGAGACCCAGTACTTC. Its protein is CASSTAGTKQETQYF.